This T cell receptor (beta chain) derives from a study of blood T cell repertoires in COVID-19. Whole-study context: PBMCs, B-cell-depleted T cells, or T cells provided the cDNA or gDNA that made up the material.

TCRdb's table, derived via immunoSEQ multiplex PCR, lists solely in-frame clones and lacks some. The repertoire holds 86,000 or so clones, around 92% seen once, with 1.5% to 2% in the top ten. CDR3 length: 16 residues. CDR1 and CDR2 (germline): SGHRS, YFSETQ. Trimming removed 0 bases from V and 3 bases from J; junction bases left unmatched: 7. The specimen sequenced was peripheral blood. The J gene is TRBJ2-7, the V gene TRBV5-1; the match to TRBD2 covers 9 bases. The sequence was collected from a woman aged 50 to 60 in a cohort sampled during active COVID-19. The CDR3 sequence is CASSLGVGLAFYEQYF. CDR3 nucleotides: TGCGCCAGCAGCTTGGGTGTCGGACTAGCGTTCTACGAGCAGTACTTC.